This T cell receptor beta chain was retrieved from a study of CXCR3-negative and CXCR3-positive naive CD8 T cells. About the study: Across all libraries, TRB reads numbered roughly 150 million, with about 1.5 +/- 0.3 million in each library. Study-wide findings and caveats: TRBV-TRBJ usage was similar across naive CXCR3 subsets but distinct in memory cells. CXCR3-positive naive cells carried more hydrophobic TRB CDR3s than CXCR3-negative ones. TRB CDR3 properties indicated TCR strength, while surface CD5 was similar across naive subsets.

Libraries of TRB cDNA were made by 5' RACE and carried UMIs. TCRdb reanalyzed the 5' RACE reads, giving one entry per CDR3 protein sequence and no DNA. The sample totals tens of thousands of distinct CDR3 sequences. With respect to this clonotype: Its target is not known.

Germline V CDR1 and CDR2: MNHEY, SMNVEV (reference sequence). The CDR3 spans 15 residues. This chain connects TRBV27 to TRBJ2-1. This receptor was taken from a human donor in good health. Some clones in this sample may be carry-over from other donors' samples. The sequenced sample was naive CXCR3+ CD8+ T cells from blood. The sample's subset: CD45RO-CCR7+CD27+CD95- naive CD8+ T cells expressing CXCR3 (TNR3+). The CDR3 sequence: CASSLDSMTYNEQFF.